This T cell receptor beta chain was sequenced in a study of cytomegalovirus exposure and HLA in healthy donors. Sequencing used immunoSEQ multiplex PCR; TCRdb keeps in-frame clones, though not all of them. The sample has about 120,000 clones; around 90% are singletons. Trimming took 4 bases from V and 9 from J, leaving 16 bases between them. This CDR3 region has 13 residues. Germline V gene data show CDR1 as SGHDN and CDR2 as FVKESK. General study findings and limits: Reported performance of the classifier showed diagnosis of cytomegalovirus status with high specificity and sensitivity. Overall, approximately 150 TCR beta chains were annotated as cytomegalovirus-associated. One later analysis, an examination of the 100 to 150 validation repertoires, found that first-cohort TCR clusters tended to co-occur in them.

The study drew the donors from its approximately 110-subject validation cohort, separate from the 666-subject first cohort. Points on this clone: Antigen unknown.

This TCR derives from a woman aged 18-29 years in good health and CMV-seronegative. The sequenced sample consisted of PBMCs. V gene TRBV14 combines with J gene TRBJ2-7, with D maybe TRBD1 (5 bases). Here the CDR3 reads CASSRSYDSSQYF. DNA of the CDR3: TGTGCCAGCAGCCGAAGCTATGACAGCTCGCAGTACTTC.